This is a list of T cell receptor beta chains from one sample in a study of OX40 agonist ivuxolimab in advanced cancers. Using immunoSEQ multiplex PCR, the repertoire was profiled, and TCRdb retains in-frame clones only, with some absent. The sample records over 55,000 clones, roughly nine tenths being singletons. The specimen was CD4+ or CD8+ T cells sorted from blood, collected in a trial of the OX40 agonist ivuxolimab. The receptors here all came from an adult with an advanced solid tumor such as melanoma, head and neck, liver or kidney cancer. CDR3s include the opening cysteine and the closing phenylalanine or tryptophan. Each record gives: V gene, D gene, J gene, CDR3 protein. The D gene is left open where the match is weak.

V gene: TRBV29-1
D gene: .
J gene: TRBJ2-5
CDR3 protein: CSVGIGFQETQYF

V gene: TRBV18
D gene: TRBD1
J gene: TRBJ2-7
CDR3 protein: CASSTTGTGGNPYEQYF

V gene: TRBV9
D gene: TRBD2
J gene: TRBJ2-1
CDR3 protein: CASSVEHEAGGRNEQFF

V gene: TRBV7-2
D gene: .
J gene: TRBJ2-1
CDR3 protein: CASSFGGRKAEQFF

V gene: TRBV6-5
D gene: TRBD1
J gene: TRBJ2-7
CDR3 protein: CASSYSWAGGSREQYF

V gene: TRBV28
D gene: .
J gene: TRBJ2-7
CDR3 protein: CASSLGSRISYEQYF

V gene: TRBV19
D gene: TRBD2
J gene: TRBJ2-5
CDR3 protein: CASSIRAGGTDGTQYF

V gene: TRBV9
D gene: TRBD2
J gene: TRBJ2-5
CDR3 protein: CASSPLLAGGGETQYF

V gene: TRBV6-1
D gene: .
J gene: TRBJ1-1
CDR3 protein: CASSEVGTEAFF

V gene: TRBV6-6
D gene: .
J gene: TRBJ2-6
CDR3 protein: CASSYIGSGANVLTF

V gene: TRBV6-1
D gene: .
J gene: TRBJ2-5
CDR3 protein: CASSDPGRLFKETQYF

V gene: TRBV6-5
D gene: .
J gene: TRBJ1-2
CDR3 protein: CASRAVGGPNYGYTF

V gene: TRBV28
D gene: .
J gene: TRBJ1-5
CDR3 protein: CASSDLVGSYSNQPQHF

V gene: TRBV5-1
D gene: .
J gene: TRBJ2-5
CDR3 protein: CASSLGPAQETQYF

V gene: TRBV29-1
D gene: .
J gene: TRBJ2-2
CDR3 protein: CSALVGVNTGELFF

V gene: TRBV2
D gene: .
J gene: TRBJ2-3
CDR3 protein: CASSEGGWTQYF

V gene: TRBV19
D gene: .
J gene: TRBJ1-5
CDR3 protein: CASSIFPDSNQPQHF

V gene: TRBV9
D gene: .
J gene: TRBJ2-2
CDR3 protein: CASSVRRERPNTGELFF

V gene: TRBV27
D gene: .
J gene: TRBJ2-1
CDR3 protein: CASSPLMSYNEQFF

V gene: TRBV18
D gene: TRBD1
J gene: TRBJ2-7
CDR3 protein: CASSPGQGVYEQYF

V gene: TRBV2
D gene: TRBD1
J gene: TRBJ1-2
CDR3 protein: CASSEEQGSFPNYGYTF